Included here is one TCR beta chain sequence, with context. Its target is not known. TCRdb's table, derived via immunoSEQ multiplex PCR, lists solely in-frame clones and lacks some. The top ten hold more than 1.1% of the sample, which has about 56,000 clones, 75% to 90% seen once. These data originate in a study of a mutant IDH1 vaccine in newly diagnosed glioma. CDR3 length equals 12 residues. Trimming took off 0 bases at V and 12 bases at J, with 12 bases between the two ends. Germline V gene data show CDR1 as LGHNA and CDR2 as YNFKEQ. Time point: week 23, last vaccination. Topical imiquimod was applied with each vaccine dose, which held 300 ug of mutant IDH1 20-mer peptide.

The specimen comprised PBMCs, sampled from a glioma patient whose treatment included an IDH1 peptide vaccine. The TCR comes from a man aged 35-49 years with glioma. This sequence joins TRBV4-2 and TRBJ2-7; the D gene is possibly TRBD2 (5 bases). CDR3 region: CASSQDQVLVYF. The CDR3 DNA sequence: TGTGCCAGCAGCCAAGATCAGGTACTAGTGTACTTC.